These T cell receptor beta chains were read from a single sample in a study of blood T cell repertoires in COVID-19. Libraries were prepared by immunoSEQ multiplex PCR; TCRdb keeps only in-frame clonotypes and omits some of them. The sample includes hundreds of thousands of clones, around 89% of them seen just once. The sample consisted of PBMCs or T cells enriched from blood (not recorded which). Receptors were obtained from a young woman who had recovered from COVID-19. Both conserved end residues are part of each CDR3. The D gene is left open where the match is weak. Expanded clones are given a class, and other clones once, few, many or no size at all.

J: TRBJ1-2
D: .
V: TRBV7-2
size: .
DNA: TGTGCCAGCAGCCCGGACCACCGCCGAGGGAATGGCTACACCTTC
CDR3: CASSPDHRRGNGYTF

J: TRBJ1-5
D: .
V: TRBV12-3/TRBV12-4
size: .
DNA: TGTGCCAGCAGTCCCTACAATCAGCCCCAGCATTTT
CDR3: CASSPYNQPQHF

J: TRBJ1-6
D: .
V: TRBV28
size: .
DNA: TGTGCCAGCAGTCAACTCAGGGGAACCTCCTATAATTCACCCCTCCACTTT
CDR3: CASSQLRGTSYNSPLHF

J: TRBJ2-3
D: TRBD2
V: TRBV28
size: .
DNA: TGTGCCAGCAGTCTCTACGGACTAGCGGGGGGACTCACAGATACGCAGTATTTT
CDR3: CASSLYGLAGGLTDTQYF

J: TRBJ2-4
D: TRBD1
V: TRBV10-1
size: .
DNA: TGCGCCAGCACCGTGGACAGGGGGCGCGGCGAAAACATTCAGTACTTC
CDR3: CASTVDRGRGENIQYF

J: TRBJ1-1
D: TRBD1
V: TRBV5-1
size: .
DNA: TGCGCCAGCAGCCCGTACCCCGGGACAGGGGACACTGAAGCTTTCTTT
CDR3: CASSPYPGTGDTEAFF

J: TRBJ2-7
D: TRBD1
V: TRBV5-1
size: .
DNA: TGCGCCAGCAGCTTGGCAGGGGGACAGGCCCTCGGGCAGTACTTC
CDR3: CASSLAGGQALGQYF

J: TRBJ2-7
D: TRBD2
V: TRBV5-6
size: .
DNA: TGTGCCAGCAGCTTAAGTCGAACTAGCGGGGGGTACCTCTACGAGCAGTACTTC
CDR3: CASSLSRTSGGYLYEQYF

J: TRBJ1-2
D: TRBD1
V: TRBV18
size: .
DNA: TGTGCCAGCTCGCCGACAGGGGACTATGGCTACACCTTC
CDR3: CASSPTGDYGYTF

J: TRBJ2-3
D: .
V: TRBV30
size: .
DNA: TGTGCCTGGAGTGTACCAGTACGCACAGATACGCAGTATTTT
CDR3: CAWSVPVRTDTQYF

J: TRBJ1-2
D: .
V: TRBV12-3/TRBV12-4
size: .
DNA: TGTGCCAGCAGTTTAGGGTCCGGCTATGGCTACACCTTC
CDR3: CASSLGSGYGYTF

J: TRBJ2-5
D: .
V: TRBV4-1
size: few
DNA: TGCGCCAGCAGCCTAGCTGAAGGATGGCTTCAAGAGACCCAGTACTTC
CDR3: CASSLAEGWLQETQYF

J: TRBJ2-7
D: .
V: TRBV7-6
size: .
DNA: TGTGCCAGCAGCTTAGTACTAGCTGACGAGCAGTACTTC
CDR3: CASSLVLADEQYF

J: TRBJ2-7
D: .
V: TRBV3-1/TRBV3-2
size: .
DNA: TGTGCCAGCAGCCAAGGGTGGCTGGGGCTAACCTACGAGCAGTACTTC
CDR3: CASSQGWLGLTYEQYF

J: TRBJ2-1
D: TRBD1
V: TRBV7-2
size: .
DNA: TGTGCCAGCCGCACCTGGGACAGGGTCCACAATGAGCAGTTCTTC
CDR3: CASRTWDRVHNEQFF

J: TRBJ2-7
D: .
V: TRBV4-1
size: once
DNA: TGCGCCAGCAGCCAAGACCAGTCGCTTTACTACGAGCAGTACTTC
CDR3: CASSQDQSLYYEQYF

J: TRBJ2-2
D: TRBD1
V: TRBV5-1
size: .
DNA: TGCGCCAGCAGCCGGCCGGACAGGGACACCGGGGAGCTGTTTTTT
CDR3: CASSRPDRDTGELFF

J: TRBJ2-3
D: TRBD1
V: TRBV18
size: once
DNA: TGTGCCAGCTCACCAAAACAGGGACAGTCCGGGCCAGATACGCAGTATTTT
CDR3: CASSPKQGQSGPDTQYF

J: TRBJ2-1
D: .
V: TRBV15
size: .
DNA: TGTGCCACCAGCAGAGATTTGGACAGACCAAGGGGTGAGCAGTTCTTC
CDR3: CATSRDLDRPRGEQFF

J: TRBJ2-5
D: .
V: TRBV9
size: .
DNA: TGTGCCAGCAGCGTATCAGGGGCCCAAGAGACCCAGTACTTC
CDR3: CASSVSGAQETQYF

J: TRBJ1-1
D: TRBD1
V: TRBV3-1/TRBV3-2
size: .
DNA: TGTGCCAGCAGCTCCACTGACAGGGGGACTGAAGCTTTCTTT
CDR3: CASSSTDRGTEAFF

J: TRBJ2-3
D: TRBD2
V: TRBV6-4
size: few
DNA: TGTGCCAGCAGTGACGGCGGGGGGGCGACAGATACGCAGTATTTT
CDR3: CASSDGGGATDTQYF

J: TRBJ2-1
D: .
V: TRBV2
size: .
DNA: TGTGCCAGCAGTGAAGCTGGCCTAGTTTACGAGCAGTTCTTC
CDR3: CASSEAGLVYEQFF

J: TRBJ2-7
D: TRBD2
V: TRBV4-1
size: .
DNA: TGCGCCAGCAGCCGCCCAGGCGGGGGGGCTTACGAGCAGTACTTC
CDR3: CASSRPGGGAYEQYF

J: TRBJ1-2
D: .
V: TRBV6-5
size: .
DNA: TGTGCCAGCAGTTCCCCGGGCAGGGGTAGCTATGGCTACACCTTC
CDR3: CASSSPGRGSYGYTF

J: TRBJ2-7
D: TRBD1
V: TRBV2
size: .
DNA: TGTGCCAGCAGGACAGGGTACTCCACCTACGAGCAGTACTTC
CDR3: CASRTGYSTYEQYF